What follows are 12 T cell receptor beta chains derived from one specimen sequenced in a study of control samples from healthy donors and cancer patients. The assay was immunoSEQ multiplex PCR, and TCRdb's table has in-frame clones only and misses some. The sample shows about 220,000 clones, 85% to 95% of them seen only once. Sequenced sample: blood. These receptors were taken from a man in his forties or fifties in good health.

The chain links TRBV10-3 to TRBJ2-1; 7 bases fit TRBD1. Germline CDR1 is ENHRY and CDR2 is SYGVKD. Trimming cost V 8 bases and J 4 bases; bases outside gene matches: 2. The length of the CDR3 is 12 residues. The CDR3 is CAIRDSYNEQFF. DNA of the CDR3: TGTGCCATCCGGGACAGTTACAATGAGCAGTTCTTC.

The chain is built from TRBV30 and TRBJ1-4; the D gene is possibly TRBD1 (6 bases). Germline V lookup: CDR1 GTSNPN, CDR2 SVGIG (reference sequence). Trimming pared 3 bases from V and 6 bases from J, leaving 17 bases between. The CDR3 contains 15 residues. CDR3 DNA sequence: TGTGCCTGGAGCGCCCTTGACAGGAATGATGAAAAACTGTTTTTT. This encodes CAWSALDRNDEKLFF.

This chain links TRBV6-5 with TRBJ1-1, with D perhaps matching TRBD1 (6 bases). In germline, CDR1 is MNHEY, CDR2 SVGAGI. V was clipped by 6 bases and J by 3 bases, with 11 bases between them. The CDR3 runs to 13 residues. The CDR3 coding sequence is TGTGCCAGCAGCCTAGGGGGGGACACTGAAGCTTTCTTT. This gives the protein CASSLGGDTEAFF.

The rearrangement joins TRBV7-9 to TRBJ1-2; D is perhaps TRBD1 (6 bases). This CDR3 is 15 amino acids long. CDR1 SEHNR and CDR2 FQNEAQ come from the germline V gene (reference sequence). The V end lost 5 bases, the J end lost 4 bases, and 17 bases lay between the germline ends. The CDR3 nucleotides are TGTGCCAGCAGCAACGACGGGGGCAGTCGCTATGGCTACACCTTC. Translated, it gives CASSNDGGSRYGYTF.

This chain joins TRBV6-5 and TRBJ1-5, with D possibly being TRBD1 (6 bases). V lost 10 bases, J lost 1 base, and 11 bases lay in between. Looked up from germline, CDR1 is MNHEY and CDR2 is SVGAGI. This CDR3 is 13 amino acids long. CDR3 amino acids: CATITGSNQPQHF. The CDR3 nucleotides are TGTGCCACTATAACAGGGAGCAATCAGCCCCAGCATTTT.

The CDR3, as DNA: TGTGCCAGCAGCAAACCAGTCGGGGGAGCCGCCTACGAGCAGTACTTC. The encoded protein is CASSKPVGGAAYEQYF. The gene calls are TRBV21-1 and TRBJ2-7; the DNA was not used to check the table's D call, TRBD2. TRBV21-1 is marked as a pseudogene. The CDR3 runs to 16 residues.

The CDR3 here is CASSRRQTQTDTQYF. CDR3 DNA: TGTGCCAGTAGTCGACGACAGACGCAAACAGATACGCAGTATTTT. The chain recombines TRBV19 with TRBJ2-3; tentatively, D is TRBD1 (5 bases). Germline V lookup: CDR1 LNHDA, CDR2 SQIVND (reference sequence). The CDR3 is 15 amino acids. V lost 5 bases, J lost 3 bases, and 15 bases lay in between.

In its sample, this clone was seen once. The chain carries TRBV28 and TRBJ2-5; unclear D gene. Germline V gives CDR1 MDHEN, CDR2 SYDVKM. V shed 2 bases and J shed 10 bases, with 23 bases lying between them. This CDR3 region has 16 residues. Here the CDR3 DNA reads TGTGCCAGCAGTTTAGCGAGTCGGACGGCTCAAAGGGTCCAGTACTTC. Translated: CASSLASRTAQRVQYF.

The rearrangement uses TRBV7-9 and TRBJ1-1, with D perhaps matching TRBD1 (5 bases). Germline V gene sequence: CDR1 SEHNR, CDR2 FQNEAQ (reference sequence). The CDR3 totals 13 residues. V dropped 11 bases and J dropped 4 bases, with 17 bases sitting between them. CDR3 coding DNA: TGTGCCGGACATAGCAGGTTGGGCACTGAAGCTTTCTTT. The encoded protein is CAGHSRLGTEAFF.

The rearrangement uses TRBV19 and TRBJ1-3; possibly TRBD1 for D (6 bases). Trimming took 5 bases from V and 1 from J, leaving 12 bases between them. This CDR3 is 15 amino acids long. Germline CDR1 LNHDA, CDR2 SQIVND (reference sequence). The CDR3 loop is CASSDRQDSGNTIYF. The CDR3 DNA is TGTGCCAGTAGTGACCGACAGGATTCTGGAAACACCATATATTTT.

The sample holds one count of this clone. This chain connects TRBV29-1 to TRBJ1-4; 7 positions match TRBD1. CDR3 size: 13 residues. After removal of 4 bases from V and 6 bases from J, the junction contained 5 bases not matched to a gene. Looked up from germline, CDR1 is SQVTM and CDR2 is ANQGSEA. The CDR3 sequence is CSVVGRGDEKLFF. As DNA, the CDR3 is TGCAGCGTTGTCGGCAGGGGGGATGAAAAACTGTTTTTT.

The chain has TRBV24-1 and TRBJ2-3; 9 bases are shared with TRBD1. Germline V CDR1 and CDR2: KGHDR, SFDVKD. The CDR3 runs 19 residues. V was clipped by 3 bases and J by 3 bases; unmatched bases: 15. The CDR3, as DNA: TGTGCCACCAGTGATCTGGCGACAGGGGGGCCCTCTGGGACAGATACGCAGTATTTT. This gives the protein CATSDLATGGPSGTDTQYF.